The table lists the clone carrying this TCR beta chain with a count of one. The CDR3 contains 17 residues. Germline loops: CDR1 SGHTA, CDR2 FQGNSA. V was trimmed by 1 base and J by 0 bases, leaving 10 bases between them. Random hexamers primed reverse transcription of about 0.5 to 1 ug RNA. In TCRdb, the immunoSEQ multiplex PCR reads were re-called with MiXCR into one record per CDR3 protein. The sample lists some 210,000 distinct CDR3 sequences, approximately 94% occurring once. The data are from a study of CD8 T cells in Susac syndrome. The J gene is TRBJ2-6, the V gene TRBV7-2; D is perhaps TRBD1 (5 bases). The receptor comes from a human donor with Susac syndrome. Source material: CD4+ T cells from PBMCs. The CDR3: CASSLEYRLSGANVLTF. In nucleotides, the CDR3 is TGTGCCAGCAGCTTAGAGTACAGGCTCTCTGGGGCCAACGTCCTGACTTTC. Drawing the rest from reference TRBV7-2 and TRBJ2-6, the complete variable domain is GAGVSQSPSNKVTEKGKDVELRCDPISGHTALYWYRQSLGQGLEFLIYFQGNSAPDKSGLPSDRFSAERTGGSVSTLTIQRTQQEDSAVYLCASSLEYRLSGANVLTFGAGSRLTVL.